These T cell receptor beta chains were read from a single sample in a study of blood T cell repertoires in COVID-19. TCRdb keeps only in-frame clones here, not all; method: immunoSEQ multiplex PCR. The data hold about 210,000 clones, with roughly 86% observed a single time. The sequenced sample consisted of peripheral blood. These receptors all come from a woman aged 40 to 50 with acute or convalescent COVID-19. CDR3s include the opening cysteine and the closing phenylalanine or tryptophan. The D gene is left open where the match is weak. A clone size is listed for some rows: how often the clone was seen (once, few, many), or a class if it is expanded.

clone size,J gene,D gene,V gene,CDR3 DNA,CDR3 protein
NA,TRBJ2-5,TRBD1,TRBV9,TGTGCCAGCAGCGTAGAGGATGGACAGGCCGCCGATTGGGCCCAGTACTTC,CASSVEDGQAADWAQYF
NA,TRBJ2-7,TRBD1,TRBV5-6,TGTGCCAGCAGCTTCAGGTTCCCAGGGGGCTACGAGCAGTACTTC,CASSFRFPGGYEQYF
NA,TRBJ2-1,TRBD2,TRBV5-6,TGTGCCAGCAGCTTGAGGCTAGCGGGGGAGCAGTTCTTC,CASSLRLAGEQFF
NA,TRBJ2-7,NA,TRBV9,TGTGCCAGCAGCGTAGGGGGGCCCTACGAGCAGTACTTC,CASSVGGPYEQYF
NA,TRBJ2-7,NA,TRBV30,TGTGCCTGGAGTGTACAGCAGGGCCACGAGCAGTACTTC,CAWSVQQGHEQYF
NA,TRBJ2-3,NA,TRBV6-5,TGTGCCTTGGATCGGGACATCACAGATACGCAGTATTTT,CALDRDITDTQYF
few,TRBJ2-2,NA,TRBV12-3/TRBV12-4,TGTGCCAGCAGAAGAGCTCCAAGGGAGCTGTTTTTT,CASRRAPRELFF
NA,TRBJ2-2,NA,TRBV11-1,TGTGCCAGCAGTTTCCCGGGTCGGGCCGGGGAGCTGTTTTTT,CASSFPGRAGELFF
NA,TRBJ2-5,NA,TRBV19,TGTGCCAGTAGTATAGATATGGAGACCCAGTACTTC,CASSIDMETQYF
NA,TRBJ2-1,TRBD2,TRBV28,TGTGCCAGCAGCATTATCGCACTAGCGGGGTCTAATGAGCAGTTCTTC,CASSIIALAGSNEQFF
NA,TRBJ2-3,TRBD1,TRBV6-1,TGTGCCAGCAGTGAACAGGACAGGGATATAACAGATACGCAGTATTTT,CASSEQDRDITDTQYF
NA,TRBJ2-4,TRBD2,TRBV15,TGTGCCACCAGCAAACGACTAGCGGGAGAAGGCATTCAGTACTTC,CATSKRLAGEGIQYF
NA,TRBJ1-1,NA,TRBV7-2,TGTGCCAGCAGCTTGTCTGGTGCAGGGCTCAACACTGAAGCTTTCTTT,CASSLSGAGLNTEAFF
NA,TRBJ1-2,NA,TRBV12-3/TRBV12-4,TGTGCCAGCAGAGGAAGGGGGTTTGGTGGCTACACCTTC,CASRGRGFGGYTF
NA,TRBJ1-1,NA,TRBV9,TGTGCCAGCAGCGTAGCATTGAGGACTGAAGCTTTCTTT,CASSVALRTEAFF
NA,TRBJ1-2,TRBD1,TRBV18,TGTGCCAGCTCACCAAGGGACAGAGGCACTAACTATGGCTACACCTTC,CASSPRDRGTNYGYTF
NA,TRBJ2-7,TRBD1,TRBV19,TGTGCCAGTAGTCGTGGACAGGGGGCCGCCTACGAGCAGTACTTC,CASSRGQGAAYEQYF
NA,TRBJ1-1,NA,TRBV27,TGTGCCAGCAGTTTGAAGCTGAACACTGAAGCTTTCTTT,CASSLKLNTEAFF
NA,TRBJ1-3,TRBD1,TRBV18,TGTGCCAGCTCACCTGGGACAGGCGCAGGAAACACCATATATTTT,CASSPGTGAGNTIYF
NA,TRBJ1-2,TRBD1,TRBV2,TGTGCCAGCAGTCCGAAACAGGGGTTTCATGGCTACACCTTC,CASSPKQGFHGYTF
few,TRBJ1-4,NA,TRBV10-2,TGCGCCAGCAAGACAGCAACTAATGAAAAACTGTTTTTT,CASKTATNEKLFF
NA,TRBJ1-2,NA,TRBV3-1/TRBV3-2,TGTGCCAGCAGCCCGGTCCTGGGGAGTAACTATGGCTACACCTTC,CASSPVLGSNYGYTF
NA,TRBJ1-5,TRBD1,TRBV19,TGTGCCAGTAGTACCCGGGACAGGGCCAGCAATCAGCCCCAGCATTTT,CASSTRDRASNQPQHF
once,TRBJ2-1,NA,TRBV29-1,TGCAGCGTTGACCGAGATTACAATGAGCAGTTCTTC,CSVDRDYNEQFF
NA,TRBJ2-1,TRBD2,TRBV7-2,TGTGCCAGCAGCTTGGTTCTAGCGGAAAACAATGAGCAGTTCTTC,CASSLVLAENNEQFF
many,TRBJ2-7,TRBD2,TRBV6-2/TRBV6-3,TGTGCCAGCAGCCTCGGGACTAGCGGATCCTACGAGCAGTACTTC,CASSLGTSGSYEQYF
once,TRBJ2-1,NA,TRBV2,TGTGCCAGCGTAACAGGGCAGGGGAATGAGCAGTTCTTC,CASVTGQGNEQFF
NA,TRBJ2-7,TRBD2,TRBV10-2,TGCGCCAGCTCTATAGCGGGGGTCTCCTACGAGCAGTACTTC,CASSIAGVSYEQYF
NA,TRBJ2-1,TRBD2,TRBV27,TGTGCCAGCAGTTTACGAAGAGGACTAGGAGGCAATGAGCAGTTCTTC,CASSLRRGLGGNEQFF
NA,TRBJ2-2,TRBD2,TRBV6-6,TGTGCCAGCAGTCTCGGACTAGGCACGAACACCGGGGAGCTGTTTTTT,CASSLGLGTNTGELFF
NA,TRBJ1-2,NA,TRBV3-1/TRBV3-2,TGTGCCAGCAGCCAAGGGGGCCCTACATACACCTTC,CASSQGGPTYTF
NA,TRBJ2-3,TRBD1,TRBV7-2,TGTGCCAGCAGCCCGGGACAGGGGGTAGTAGATACGCAGTATTTT,CASSPGQGVVDTQYF
NA,TRBJ2-3,NA,TRBV5-6,TGTGCCAGCAGCATGGATAGAAGTTCTAAGGATACGCAGTATTTT,CASSMDRSSKDTQYF
NA,TRBJ2-3,TRBD2,TRBV10-3,TGTGCCATCACCGGGACTAGCGGGGGCACAGATACGCAGTATTTT,CAITGTSGGTDTQYF
NA,TRBJ2-7,TRBD1,TRBV10-3,TGTGCCATCAGTGAGACCGACGGGACAGTATCCTACGAGCAGTACTTC,CAISETDGTVSYEQYF
NA,TRBJ1-5,NA,TRBV7-2,TGTGCCAGCAGACGGGATTCTTTTTATAGCAATCAGCCCCAGCATTTT,CASRRDSFYSNQPQHF
NA,TRBJ1-3,NA,TRBV13,TGTGCCAGCAGCTTTGGAGGGGGGGAGTTCTCTGGAAACACCATATATTTT,CASSFGGGEFSGNTIYF
NA,TRBJ1-2,TRBD1,TRBV19,TGTGCCAGTAGCGTCCCGGGACAGGGGAACTATGGCTACACCTTC,CASSVPGQGNYGYTF